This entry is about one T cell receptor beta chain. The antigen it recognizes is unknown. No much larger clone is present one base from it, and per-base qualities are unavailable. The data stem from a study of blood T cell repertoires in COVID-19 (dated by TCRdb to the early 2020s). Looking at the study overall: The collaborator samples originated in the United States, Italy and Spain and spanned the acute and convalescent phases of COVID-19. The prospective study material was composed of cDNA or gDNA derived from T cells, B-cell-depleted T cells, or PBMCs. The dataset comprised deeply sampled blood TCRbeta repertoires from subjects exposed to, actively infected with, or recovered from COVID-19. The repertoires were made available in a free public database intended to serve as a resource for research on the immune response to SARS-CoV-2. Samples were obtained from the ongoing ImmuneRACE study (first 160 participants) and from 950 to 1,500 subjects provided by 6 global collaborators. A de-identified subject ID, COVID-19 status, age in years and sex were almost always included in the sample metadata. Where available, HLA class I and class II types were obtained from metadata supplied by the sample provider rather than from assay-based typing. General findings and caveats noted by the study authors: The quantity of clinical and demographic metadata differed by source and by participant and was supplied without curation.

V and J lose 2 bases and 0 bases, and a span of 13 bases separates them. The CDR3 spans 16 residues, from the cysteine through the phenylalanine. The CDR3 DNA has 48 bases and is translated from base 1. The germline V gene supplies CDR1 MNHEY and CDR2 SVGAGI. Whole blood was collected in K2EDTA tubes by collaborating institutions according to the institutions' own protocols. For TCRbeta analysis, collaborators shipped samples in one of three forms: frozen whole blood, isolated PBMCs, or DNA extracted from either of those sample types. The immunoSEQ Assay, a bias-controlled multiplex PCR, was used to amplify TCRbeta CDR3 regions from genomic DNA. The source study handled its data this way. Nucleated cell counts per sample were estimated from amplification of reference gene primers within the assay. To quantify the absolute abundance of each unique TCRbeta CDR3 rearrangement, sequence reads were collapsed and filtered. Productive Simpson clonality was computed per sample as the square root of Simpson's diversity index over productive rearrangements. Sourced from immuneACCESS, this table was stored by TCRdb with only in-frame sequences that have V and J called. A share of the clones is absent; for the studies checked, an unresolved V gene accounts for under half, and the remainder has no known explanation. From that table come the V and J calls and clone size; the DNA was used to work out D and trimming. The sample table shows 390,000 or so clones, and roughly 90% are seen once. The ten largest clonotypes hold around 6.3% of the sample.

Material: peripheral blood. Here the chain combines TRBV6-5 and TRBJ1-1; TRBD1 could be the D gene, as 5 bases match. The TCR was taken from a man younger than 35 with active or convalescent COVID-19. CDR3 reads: CASSYRIQVMNTEAFF. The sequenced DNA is TGTGCCAGCAGTTACCGTATACAGGTTATGAACACTGAAGCTTTCTTT.